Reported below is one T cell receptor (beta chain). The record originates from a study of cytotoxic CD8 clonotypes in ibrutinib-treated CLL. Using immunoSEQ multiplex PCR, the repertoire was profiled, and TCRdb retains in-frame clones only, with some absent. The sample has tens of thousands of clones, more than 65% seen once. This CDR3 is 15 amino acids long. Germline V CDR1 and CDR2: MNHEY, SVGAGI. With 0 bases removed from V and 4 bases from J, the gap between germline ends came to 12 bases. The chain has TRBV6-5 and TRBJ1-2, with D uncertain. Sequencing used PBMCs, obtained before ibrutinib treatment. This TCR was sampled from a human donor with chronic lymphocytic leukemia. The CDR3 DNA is TGTGCCAGCAGTTACTCGAGGGCATCGGGCTATGGCTACACCTTC. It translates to CASSYSRASGYGYTF.